Described below is a single T cell receptor beta chain sequence and its context. This entry is derived from a study of beta chain features in type 1 diabetes. As every portion of the isolated RNA was reverse transcribed, the sequencing read expressed TCRB transcripts. Profiling relied on immunoSEQ multiplex PCR, and the TCRdb table lists in-frame clones only, not all of them. Of 350,000 to 400,000 clones in the sample, roughly 15% were seen once. The specimen sequenced was naive CD4+ T cells from blood. This clonotype was sampled from a woman younger than 30 in good health.

The DNA of the CDR3 is TGCGCCAGCAGCTTGGACACGACTAATGAAAAACTGTTTTTT. Amino acids: CASSLDTTNEKLFF. The rearrangement links TRBV5-1 to TRBJ1-4; no firm D call. CDR3 length: 14 amino acids. V was cut by 0 bases and J by 2 bases, with 5 bases left in between. Germline V gene lookup returns CDR1 SGHRS and CDR2 YFSETQ.